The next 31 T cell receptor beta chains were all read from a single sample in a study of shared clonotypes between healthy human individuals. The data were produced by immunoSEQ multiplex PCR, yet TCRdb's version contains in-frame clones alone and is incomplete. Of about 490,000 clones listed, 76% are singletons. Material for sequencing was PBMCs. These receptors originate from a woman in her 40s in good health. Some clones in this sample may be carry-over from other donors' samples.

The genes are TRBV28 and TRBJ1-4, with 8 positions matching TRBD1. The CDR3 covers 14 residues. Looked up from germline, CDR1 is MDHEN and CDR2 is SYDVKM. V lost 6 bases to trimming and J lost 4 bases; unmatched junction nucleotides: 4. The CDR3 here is CASRDRAYNEKLFF. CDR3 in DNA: TGTGCCAGCAGGGACAGGGCTTATAATGAAAAACTGTTTTTT.

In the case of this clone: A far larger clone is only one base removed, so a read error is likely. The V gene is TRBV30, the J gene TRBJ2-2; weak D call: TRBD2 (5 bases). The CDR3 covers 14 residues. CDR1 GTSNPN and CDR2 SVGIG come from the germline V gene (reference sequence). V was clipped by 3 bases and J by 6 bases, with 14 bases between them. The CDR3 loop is CAWRSGLEAGELFF. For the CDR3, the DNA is TGTGCCTGGAGATCAGGACTGGAGGCCGGGGAGCTGTTTTTT. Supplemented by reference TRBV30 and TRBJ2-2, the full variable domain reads SQTIHQWPATLVQPVGSPLSLECTVEGTSNPNLYWYRQAAGRGLQLLFYSVGIGQISSEVPQNLSASRPQDRQFILSSKKLLLSDSGFYLCAWRSGLEAGELFFGEGSRLTVL.

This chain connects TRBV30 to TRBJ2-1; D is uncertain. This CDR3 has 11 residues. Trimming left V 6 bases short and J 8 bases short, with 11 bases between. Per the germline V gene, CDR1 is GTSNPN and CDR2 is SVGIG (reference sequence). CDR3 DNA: TGTGCCTGTCCAAGACAAGATGAGCAGTTCTTC. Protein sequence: CACPRQDEQFF.

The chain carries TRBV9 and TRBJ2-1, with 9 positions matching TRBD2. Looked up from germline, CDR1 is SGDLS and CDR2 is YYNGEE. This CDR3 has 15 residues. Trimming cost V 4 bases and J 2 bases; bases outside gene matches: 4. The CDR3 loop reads CASSSRLAAYNEQFF. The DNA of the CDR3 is TGTGCCAGCAGCTCCCGACTAGCGGCCTACAATGAGCAGTTCTTC.

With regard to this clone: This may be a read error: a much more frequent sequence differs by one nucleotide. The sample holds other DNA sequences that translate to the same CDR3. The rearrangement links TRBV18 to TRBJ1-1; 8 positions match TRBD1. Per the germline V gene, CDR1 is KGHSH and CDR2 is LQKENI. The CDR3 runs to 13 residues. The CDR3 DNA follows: TGCGCCAGCTCACCCGGACAGGGAGCTGAAGCTTTCTTT. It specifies CASSPGQGAEAFF.

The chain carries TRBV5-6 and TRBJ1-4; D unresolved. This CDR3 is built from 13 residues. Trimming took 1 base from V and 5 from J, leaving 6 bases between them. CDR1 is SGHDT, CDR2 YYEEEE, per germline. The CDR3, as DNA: TGTGCCAGCAGCTTGCGGCGGAATGAAAAACTGTTTTTT. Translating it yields CASSLRRNEKLFF.

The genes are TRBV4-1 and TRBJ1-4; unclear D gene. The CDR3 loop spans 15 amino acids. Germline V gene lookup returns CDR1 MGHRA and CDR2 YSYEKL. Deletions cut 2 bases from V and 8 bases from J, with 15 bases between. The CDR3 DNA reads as TGCGCCAGCAGCCAATCTCCCCAGGCAGGAGAAAAACTGTTTTTT. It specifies CASSQSPQAGEKLFF.

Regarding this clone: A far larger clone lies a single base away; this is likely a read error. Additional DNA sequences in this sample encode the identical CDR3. CDR3 nucleotides: TGTGCCAGCAGCTTAACACAGGGAGCTGACGGCTACACCTTC. It codes for CASSLTQGADGYTF. The rearrangement uses TRBV5-4 and TRBJ1-2; TRBD1 might be the D (6 bases). Germline CDR1 reads SGHNT; CDR2 reads YYREEE (reference sequence). The V gene lost 2 bases and the J gene lost 8 bases, with 16 bases spanning the gap. The CDR3 loop spans 14 amino acids.

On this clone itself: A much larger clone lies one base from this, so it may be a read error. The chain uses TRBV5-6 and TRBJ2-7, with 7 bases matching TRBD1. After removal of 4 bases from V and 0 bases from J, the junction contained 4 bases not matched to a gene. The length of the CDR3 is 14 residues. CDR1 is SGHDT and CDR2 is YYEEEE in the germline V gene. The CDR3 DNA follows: TGTGCCAGCAGCCAAACAGGGGCCTCCTACGAGCAGTACTTC. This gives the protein CASSQTGASYEQYF.

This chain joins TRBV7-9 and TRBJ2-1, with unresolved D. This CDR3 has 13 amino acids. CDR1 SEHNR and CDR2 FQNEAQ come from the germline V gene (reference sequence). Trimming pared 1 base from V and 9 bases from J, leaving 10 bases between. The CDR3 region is CASSLEGWVEQFF. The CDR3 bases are TGTGCCAGCAGCTTAGAGGGATGGGTTGAGCAGTTCTTC.

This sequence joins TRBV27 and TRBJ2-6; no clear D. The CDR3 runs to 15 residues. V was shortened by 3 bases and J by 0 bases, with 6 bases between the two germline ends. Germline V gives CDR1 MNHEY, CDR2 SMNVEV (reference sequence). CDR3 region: CASSFRFSGANVLTF. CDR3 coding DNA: TGTGCCAGCAGTTTTAGGTTCTCTGGGGCCAACGTCCTGACTTTC.

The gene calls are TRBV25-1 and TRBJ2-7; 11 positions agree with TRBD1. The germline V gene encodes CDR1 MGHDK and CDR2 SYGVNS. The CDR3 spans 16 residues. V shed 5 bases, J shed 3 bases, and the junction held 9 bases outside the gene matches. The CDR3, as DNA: TGTGCCAGCAGTAGTCCACCGGGACAGGGGGACTACGAGCAGTACTTC. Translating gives CASSSPPGQGDYEQYF.

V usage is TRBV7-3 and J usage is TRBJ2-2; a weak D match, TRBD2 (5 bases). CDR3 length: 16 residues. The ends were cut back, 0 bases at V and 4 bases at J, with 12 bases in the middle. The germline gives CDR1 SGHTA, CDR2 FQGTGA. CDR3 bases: TGTGCCAGCAGCTTAACGCCGCCTAGCTTCACCGGGGAGCTGTTTTTT. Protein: CASSLTPPSFTGELFF.

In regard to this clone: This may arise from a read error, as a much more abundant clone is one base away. CDR3 region: CASSWELAGGGTQYF. DNA of the CDR3: TGTGCCAGCAGCTGGGAACTAGCGGGAGGTGGGACCCAGTACTTC. This chain joins TRBV7-9 and TRBJ2-5, with 12 nucleotides matching TRBD2. V shed 4 bases and J 7 bases; nucleotides not matched to a gene: 7. The CDR3 covers 15 residues. Germline lookup yields CDR1 SEHNR and CDR2 FQNEAQ (reference sequence).

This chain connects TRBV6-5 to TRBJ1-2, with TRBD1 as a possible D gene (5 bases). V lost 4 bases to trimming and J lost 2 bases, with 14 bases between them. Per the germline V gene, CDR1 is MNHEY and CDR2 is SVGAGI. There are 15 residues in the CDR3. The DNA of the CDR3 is TGTGCCAGCAGTTTCACAGGTCGATTCAACTATGGCTACACCTTC. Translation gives CASSFTGRFNYGYTF.

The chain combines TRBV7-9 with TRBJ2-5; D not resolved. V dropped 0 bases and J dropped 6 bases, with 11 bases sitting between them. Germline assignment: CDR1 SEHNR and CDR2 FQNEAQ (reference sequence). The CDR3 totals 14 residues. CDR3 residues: CASSLASDAQTQYF. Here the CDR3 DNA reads TGTGCCAGCAGCTTAGCCTCGGATGCGCAGACCCAGTACTTC.

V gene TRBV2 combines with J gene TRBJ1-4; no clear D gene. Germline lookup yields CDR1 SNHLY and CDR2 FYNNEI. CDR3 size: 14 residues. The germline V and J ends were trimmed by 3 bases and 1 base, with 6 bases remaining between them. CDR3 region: CASSDAGTNEKLFF. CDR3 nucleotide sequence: TGTGCCAGCAGTGACGCCGGAACTAATGAAAAACTGTTTTTT.

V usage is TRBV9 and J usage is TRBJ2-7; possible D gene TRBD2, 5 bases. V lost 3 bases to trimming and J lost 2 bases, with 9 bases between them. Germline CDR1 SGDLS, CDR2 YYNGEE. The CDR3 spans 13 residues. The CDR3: CASSAGSTYEQYF. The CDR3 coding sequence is TGTGCCAGCAGCGCGGGATCAACCTACGAGCAGTACTTC.

The CDR3 protein is CAWSVGLRNGYTF. Here the CDR3 DNA reads TGTGCCTGGAGTGTGGGCCTGCGGAATGGCTACACCTTC. The rearrangement uses TRBV30 and TRBJ1-2; D unresolved. This CDR3 has 13 amino acids. From germline, CDR1 is GTSNPN and CDR2 SVGIG (reference sequence). V was shortened by 0 bases and J by 6 bases, with 11 bases between the two germline ends.

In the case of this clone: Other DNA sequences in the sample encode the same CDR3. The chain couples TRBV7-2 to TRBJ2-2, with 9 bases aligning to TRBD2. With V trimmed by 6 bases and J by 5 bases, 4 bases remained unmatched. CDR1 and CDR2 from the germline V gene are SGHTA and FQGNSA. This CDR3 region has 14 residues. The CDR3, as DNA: TGTGCCAGCAGTCCCACTAGCGGGACCGGGGAGCTGTTTTTT. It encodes CASSPTSGTGELFF.

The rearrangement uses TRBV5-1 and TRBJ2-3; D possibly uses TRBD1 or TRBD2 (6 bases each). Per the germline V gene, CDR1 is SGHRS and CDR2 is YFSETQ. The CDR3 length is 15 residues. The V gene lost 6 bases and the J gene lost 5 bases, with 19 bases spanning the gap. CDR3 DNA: TGCGCCAGCACCAACGGGTGGGGGGCGGAAGATACGCAGTATTTT. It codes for CASTNGWGAEDTQYF.

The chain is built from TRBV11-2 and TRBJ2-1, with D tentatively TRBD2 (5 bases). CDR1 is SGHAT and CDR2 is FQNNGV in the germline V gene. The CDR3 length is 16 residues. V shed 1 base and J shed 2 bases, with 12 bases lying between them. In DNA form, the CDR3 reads TGTGCCAGCAGCTTAGGAGGACTCGCGACCTACAATGAGCAGTTCTTC. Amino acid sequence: CASSLGGLATYNEQFF.

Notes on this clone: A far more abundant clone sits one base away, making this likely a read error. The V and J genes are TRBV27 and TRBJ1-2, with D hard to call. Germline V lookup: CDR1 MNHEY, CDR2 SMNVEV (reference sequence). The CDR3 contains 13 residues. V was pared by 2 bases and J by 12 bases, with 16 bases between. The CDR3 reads CASSLGYPGVHTF. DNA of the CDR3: TGTGCCAGCAGTTTAGGGTACCCAGGCGTCCACACCTTC.

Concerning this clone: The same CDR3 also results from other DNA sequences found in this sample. The CDR3 DNA reads as TGTGCCAGCAGCCAGGGGGCGCGCGAGCAGTACTTC. It translates to CASSQGAREQYF. The chain has TRBV28 and TRBJ2-7; 8 bases line up with TRBD1. CDR3 length: 12 residues. The ends lost 6 bases at V and 6 bases at J; junction bases unmatched: 4. Germline CDR1 MDHEN, CDR2 SYDVKM.

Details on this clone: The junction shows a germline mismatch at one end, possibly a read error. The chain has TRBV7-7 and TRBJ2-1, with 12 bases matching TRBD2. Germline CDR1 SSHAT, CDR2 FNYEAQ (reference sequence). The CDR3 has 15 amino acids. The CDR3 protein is CASSSTSGSENEQFF. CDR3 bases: TGTGCTAGCAGCTCGACTAGCGGGAGTGAAAATGAGCAGTTCTTC.

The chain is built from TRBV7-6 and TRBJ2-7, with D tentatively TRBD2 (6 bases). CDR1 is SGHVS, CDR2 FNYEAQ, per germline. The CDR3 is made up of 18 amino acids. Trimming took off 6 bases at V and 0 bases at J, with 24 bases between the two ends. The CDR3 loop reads CASRIPSGEPSSSYEQYF. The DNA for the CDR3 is TGTGCCAGCAGAATCCCTTCGGGGGAGCCCTCTAGCTCCTACGAGCAGTACTTC.

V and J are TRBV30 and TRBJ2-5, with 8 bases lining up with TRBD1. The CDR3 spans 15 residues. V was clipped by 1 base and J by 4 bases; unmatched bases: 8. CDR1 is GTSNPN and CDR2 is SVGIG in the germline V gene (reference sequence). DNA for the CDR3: TGTGCCTGGAGTGACCCCGACAGGGGCAGAGAGACCCAGTACTTC. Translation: CAWSDPDRGRETQYF.

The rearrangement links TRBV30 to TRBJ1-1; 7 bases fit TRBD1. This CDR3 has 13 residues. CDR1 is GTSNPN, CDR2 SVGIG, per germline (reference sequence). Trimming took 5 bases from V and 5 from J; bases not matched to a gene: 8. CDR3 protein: CAWVTGQGTEAFF. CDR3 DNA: TGTGCCTGGGTGACAGGGCAGGGGACTGAAGCTTTCTTT.

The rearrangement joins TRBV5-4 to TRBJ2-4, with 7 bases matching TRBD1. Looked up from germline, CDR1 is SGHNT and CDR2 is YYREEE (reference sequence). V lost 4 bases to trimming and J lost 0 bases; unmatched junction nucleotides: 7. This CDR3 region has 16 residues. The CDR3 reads CASSTGTDKAKNIQYF. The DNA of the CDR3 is TGTGCCAGCAGCACCGGGACAGATAAAGCCAAAAACATTCAGTACTTC.

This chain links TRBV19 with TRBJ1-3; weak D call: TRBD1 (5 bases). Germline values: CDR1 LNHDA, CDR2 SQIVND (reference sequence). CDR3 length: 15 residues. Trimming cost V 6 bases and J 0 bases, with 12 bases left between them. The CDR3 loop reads CASSTSRVSGNTIYF. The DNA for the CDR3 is TGTGCCAGTAGCACCAGCAGGGTCTCTGGAAACACCATATATTTT.

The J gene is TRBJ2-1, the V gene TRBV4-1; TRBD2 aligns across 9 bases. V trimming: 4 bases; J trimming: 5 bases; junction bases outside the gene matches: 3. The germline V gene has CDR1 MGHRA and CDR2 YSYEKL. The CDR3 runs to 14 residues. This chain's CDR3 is CASSLIAGDNEQFF. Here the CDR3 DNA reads TGCGCCAGCAGCCTAATAGCGGGAGACAATGAGCAGTTCTTC.